A single T cell receptor (beta chain) is shown here with its context. Its antigen is as yet unknown. TCRdb's copy holds only in-frame clones and misses some; the assay was immunoSEQ multiplex PCR. The sample shows approximately 77,000 clones, about 92% of them seen only once. Germline V gene data show CDR1 as KGHSH and CDR2 as LQKENI. The V end lost 5 bases, the J end lost 3 bases, and 7 bases lay between the germline ends. The CDR3 sequence is 12 residues long. This sample is part of a study of OX40 agonist ivuxolimab in advanced cancers. The wider study: The patients received agonistic anti-OX40 (CD134) antibody ivuxolimab. Whole-study results and caveats: Clones of CD4+ and CD8+ blood T cells grew by week 6 at doses of 0.1 to 3.0 mg/kg.

The material sequenced was CD4+ or CD8+ T cells sorted from blood, taken in a trial of the OX40 agonist ivuxolimab. The receptor's source is an adult with an advanced solid tumor such as melanoma, head and neck, liver or kidney cancer. V and J are TRBV18 and TRBJ2-5, with D perhaps TRBD1 (6 bases). The CDR3 DNA reads as TGTGCCAGCTCAGCAGGGGAAGAGACCCAGTACTTC. This codes for CASSAGEETQYF.